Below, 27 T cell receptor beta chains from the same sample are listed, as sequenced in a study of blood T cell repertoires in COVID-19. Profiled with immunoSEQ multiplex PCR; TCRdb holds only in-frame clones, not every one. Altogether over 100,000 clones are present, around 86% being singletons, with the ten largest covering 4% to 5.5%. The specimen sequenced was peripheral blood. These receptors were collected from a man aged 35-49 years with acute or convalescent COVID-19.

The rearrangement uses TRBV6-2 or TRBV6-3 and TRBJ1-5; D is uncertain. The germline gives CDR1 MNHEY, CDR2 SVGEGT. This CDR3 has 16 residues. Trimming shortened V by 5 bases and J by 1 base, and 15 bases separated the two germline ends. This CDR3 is CASSQLPRISNQPQHF. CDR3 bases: TGTGCCAGCAGTCAACTCCCGCGCATAAGCAATCAGCCCCAGCATTTT.

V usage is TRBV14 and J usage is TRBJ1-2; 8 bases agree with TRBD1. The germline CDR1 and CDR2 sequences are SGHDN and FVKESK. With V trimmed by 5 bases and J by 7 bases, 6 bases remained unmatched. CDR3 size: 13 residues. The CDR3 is CASSWTGWSGYTF. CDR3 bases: TGTGCCAGCAGCTGGACAGGGTGGAGTGGCTACACCTTC.

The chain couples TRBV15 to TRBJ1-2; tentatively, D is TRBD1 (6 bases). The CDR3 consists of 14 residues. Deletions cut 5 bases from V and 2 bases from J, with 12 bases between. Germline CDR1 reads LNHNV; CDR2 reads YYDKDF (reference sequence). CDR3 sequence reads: CATSRATGNYGYTF. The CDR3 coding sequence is TGTGCCACCAGCCGTGCCACAGGGAACTATGGCTACACCTTC.

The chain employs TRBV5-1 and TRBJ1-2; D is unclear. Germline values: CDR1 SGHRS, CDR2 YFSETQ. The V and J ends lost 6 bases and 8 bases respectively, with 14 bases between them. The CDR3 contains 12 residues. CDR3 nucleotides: TGCGCCAGCACGGGAGGGTTGGCGGGCTACACCTTC. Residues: CASTGGLAGYTF.

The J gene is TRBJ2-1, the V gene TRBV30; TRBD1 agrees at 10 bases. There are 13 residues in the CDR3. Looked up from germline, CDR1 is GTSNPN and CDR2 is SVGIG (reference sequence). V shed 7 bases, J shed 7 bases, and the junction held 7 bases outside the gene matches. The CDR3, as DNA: TGTGCCTCGGACAGGGGGACTTGGAATGAGCAGTTCTTC. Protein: CASDRGTWNEQFF.

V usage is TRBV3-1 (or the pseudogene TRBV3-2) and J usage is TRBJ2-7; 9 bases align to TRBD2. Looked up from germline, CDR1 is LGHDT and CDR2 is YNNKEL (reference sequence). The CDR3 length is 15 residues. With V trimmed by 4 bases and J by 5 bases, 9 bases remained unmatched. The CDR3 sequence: CASSPSGTLRHEQYF. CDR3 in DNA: TGTGCCAGCAGCCCTAGCGGGACGCTACGCCACGAGCAGTACTTC.

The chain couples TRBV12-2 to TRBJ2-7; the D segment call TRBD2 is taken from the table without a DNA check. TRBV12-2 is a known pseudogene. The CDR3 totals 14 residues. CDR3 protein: CASRRGILPNEQYF. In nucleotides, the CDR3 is TGTGCAAGTCGCCGAGGGATCCTTCCTAACGAGCAGTACTTC.

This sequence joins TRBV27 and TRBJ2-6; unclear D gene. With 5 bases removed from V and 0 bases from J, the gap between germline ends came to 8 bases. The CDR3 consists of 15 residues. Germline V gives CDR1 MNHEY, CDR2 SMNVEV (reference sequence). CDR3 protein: CASSTPSSGANVLTF. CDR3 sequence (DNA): TGTGCCAGCAGTACACCTAGCTCTGGGGCCAACGTCCTGACTTTC.

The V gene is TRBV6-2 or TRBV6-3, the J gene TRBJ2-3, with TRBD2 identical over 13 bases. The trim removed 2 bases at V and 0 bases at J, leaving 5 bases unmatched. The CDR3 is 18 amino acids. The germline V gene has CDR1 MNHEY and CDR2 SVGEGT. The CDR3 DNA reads TGTGCCAGCAGTTACCCCGGGACTAGCGGGGCGAGCACAGATACGCAGTATTTT. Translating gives CASSYPGTSGASTDTQYF.

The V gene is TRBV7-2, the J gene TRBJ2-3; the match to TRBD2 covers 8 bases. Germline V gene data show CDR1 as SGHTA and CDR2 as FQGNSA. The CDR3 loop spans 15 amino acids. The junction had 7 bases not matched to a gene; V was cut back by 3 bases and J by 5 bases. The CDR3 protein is CASSLRLAGGDTQYF. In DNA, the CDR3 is TGTGCCAGCAGCTTGAGGCTAGCGGGTGGAGATACGCAGTATTTT.

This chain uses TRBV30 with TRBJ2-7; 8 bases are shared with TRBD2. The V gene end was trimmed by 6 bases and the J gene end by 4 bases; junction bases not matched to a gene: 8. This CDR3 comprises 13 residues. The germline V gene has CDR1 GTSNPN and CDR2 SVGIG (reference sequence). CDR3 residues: CACSPGGRYEQYF. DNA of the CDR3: TGTGCCTGTTCCCCGGGAGGGAGGTACGAGCAGTACTTC.

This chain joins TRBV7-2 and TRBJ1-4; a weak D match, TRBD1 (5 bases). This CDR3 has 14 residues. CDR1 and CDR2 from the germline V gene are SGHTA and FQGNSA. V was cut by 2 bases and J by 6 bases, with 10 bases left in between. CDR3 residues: CASSLQGGYEKLFF. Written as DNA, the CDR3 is TGTGCCAGCAGCTTACAGGGCGGCTATGAAAAACTGTTTTTT.

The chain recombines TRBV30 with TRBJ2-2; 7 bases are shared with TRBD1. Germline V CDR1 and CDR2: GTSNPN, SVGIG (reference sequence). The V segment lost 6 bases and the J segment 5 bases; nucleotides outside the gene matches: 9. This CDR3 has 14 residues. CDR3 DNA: TGTGCCTGTTCCGGGACAGTTTCAACCGGGGAGCTGTTTTTT. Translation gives CACSGTVSTGELFF.

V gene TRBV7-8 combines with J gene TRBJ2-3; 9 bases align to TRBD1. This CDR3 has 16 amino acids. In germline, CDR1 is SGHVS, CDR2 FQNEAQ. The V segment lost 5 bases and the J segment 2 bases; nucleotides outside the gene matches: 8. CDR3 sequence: CASSGTTGGNTDTQYF. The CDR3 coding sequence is TGTGCCAGCAGCGGAACCACAGGGGGCAACACAGATACGCAGTATTTT.

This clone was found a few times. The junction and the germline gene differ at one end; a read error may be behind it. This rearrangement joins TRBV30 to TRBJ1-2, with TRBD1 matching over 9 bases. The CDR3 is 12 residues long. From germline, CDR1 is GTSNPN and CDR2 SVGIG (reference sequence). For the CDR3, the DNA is TGCGGACAGGGGAGGGGTAAAAGTGGCTACACCTTC. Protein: CGQGRGKSGYTF. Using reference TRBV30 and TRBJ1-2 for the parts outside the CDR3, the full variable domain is SQTIHQWPATLVQPVGSPLSLECTVEGTSNPNLYWYRQAAGRGLQLLFYSVGIGQISSEVPQNLSASRPQDRQFILSSKKLLLSDSGFYLCGQGRGKSGYTFGSGTRLTVV.

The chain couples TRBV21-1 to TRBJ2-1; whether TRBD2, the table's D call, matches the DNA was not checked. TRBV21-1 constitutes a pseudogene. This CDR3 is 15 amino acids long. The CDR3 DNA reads TGTGCCAGCAGCAAAGTTACTAGCGGGTGTAATGAGCAGTTCTTC. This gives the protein CASSKVTSGCNEQFF.

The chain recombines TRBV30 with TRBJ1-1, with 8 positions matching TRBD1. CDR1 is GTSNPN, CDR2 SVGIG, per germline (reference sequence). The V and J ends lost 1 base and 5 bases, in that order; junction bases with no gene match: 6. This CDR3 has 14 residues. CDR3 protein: CAWSDRGFGTEAFF. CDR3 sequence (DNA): TGTGCCTGGAGTGACAGGGGGTTCGGGACTGAAGCTTTCTTT. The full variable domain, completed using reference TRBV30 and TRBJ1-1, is SQTIHQWPATLVQPVGSPLSLECTVEGTSNPNLYWYRQAAGRGLQLLFYSVGIGQISSEVPQNLSASRPQDRQFILSSKKLLLSDSGFYLCAWSDRGFGTEAFFGQGTRLTVV.

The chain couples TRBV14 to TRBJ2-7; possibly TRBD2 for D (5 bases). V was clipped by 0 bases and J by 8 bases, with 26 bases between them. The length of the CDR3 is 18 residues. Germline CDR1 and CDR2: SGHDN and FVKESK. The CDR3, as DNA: TGTGCCAGCAGCCAAGATGAGGGTGCCAGCTCCCCCCTACGAAAGCAGTACTTC. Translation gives CASSQDEGASSPLRKQYF.

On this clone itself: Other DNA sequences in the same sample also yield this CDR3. The CDR3 coding sequence is TGTGCCAGCAGCGGGACAGTACAAGAGACCCAGTACTTC. Its translation: CASSGTVQETQYF. This sequence joins TRBV9 and TRBJ2-5; weak D call: TRBD1 (6 bases). This CDR3 is built from 13 residues. V dropped 3 bases and J dropped 2 bases, with 8 bases sitting between them. CDR1 and CDR2 (germline): SGDLS, YYNGEE.

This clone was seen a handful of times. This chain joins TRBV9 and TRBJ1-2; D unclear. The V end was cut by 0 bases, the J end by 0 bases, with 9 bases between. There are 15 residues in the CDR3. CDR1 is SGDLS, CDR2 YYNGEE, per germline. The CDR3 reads CASSVASTANYGYTF. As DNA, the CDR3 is TGTGCCAGCAGCGTAGCGTCAACAGCTAACTATGGCTACACCTTC.

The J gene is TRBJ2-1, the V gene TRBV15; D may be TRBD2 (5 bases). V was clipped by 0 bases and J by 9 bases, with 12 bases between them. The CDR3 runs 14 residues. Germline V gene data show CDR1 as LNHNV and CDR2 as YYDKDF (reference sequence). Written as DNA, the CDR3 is TGTGCCACCAGCAGAGATCCGGGGTACGGTGAGCAGTTCTTC. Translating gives CATSRDPGYGEQFF.

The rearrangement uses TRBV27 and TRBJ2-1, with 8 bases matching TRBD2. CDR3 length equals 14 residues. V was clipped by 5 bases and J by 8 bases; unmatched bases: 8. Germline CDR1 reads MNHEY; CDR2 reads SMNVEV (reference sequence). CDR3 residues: CASSRAGGWDEQFF. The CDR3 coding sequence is TGTGCCAGCAGTCGTGCGGGAGGATGGGATGAGCAGTTCTTC.

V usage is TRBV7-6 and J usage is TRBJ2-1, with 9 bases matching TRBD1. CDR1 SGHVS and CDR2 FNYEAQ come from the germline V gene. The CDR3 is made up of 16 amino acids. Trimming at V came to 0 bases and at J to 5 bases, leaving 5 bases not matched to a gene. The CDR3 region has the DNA TGTGCCAGCAGCTTAGCGGCCGGGACAGGGAACAATGAGCAGTTCTTC. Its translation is CASSLAAGTGNNEQFF.

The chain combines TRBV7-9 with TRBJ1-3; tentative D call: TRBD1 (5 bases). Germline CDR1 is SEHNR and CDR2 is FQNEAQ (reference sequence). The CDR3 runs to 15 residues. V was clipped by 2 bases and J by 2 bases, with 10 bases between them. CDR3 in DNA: TGTGCCAGCAGCTTACAGGGTTCCCCTGGAAACACCATATATTTT. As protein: CASSLQGSPGNTIYF.

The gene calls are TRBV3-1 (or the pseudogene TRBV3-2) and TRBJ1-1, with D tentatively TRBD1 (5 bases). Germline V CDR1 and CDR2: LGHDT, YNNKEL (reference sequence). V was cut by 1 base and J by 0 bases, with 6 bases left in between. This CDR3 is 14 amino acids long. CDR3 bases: TGTGCCAGCAGCCAAGCGACAGTGAACACTGAAGCTTTCTTT. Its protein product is CASSQATVNTEAFF.

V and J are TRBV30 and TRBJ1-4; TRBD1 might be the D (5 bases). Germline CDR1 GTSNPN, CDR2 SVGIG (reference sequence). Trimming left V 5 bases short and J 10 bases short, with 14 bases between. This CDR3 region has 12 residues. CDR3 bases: TGTGCCTGGGGGGTCGACAGCCGAAAACTGTTTTTT. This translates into CAWGVDSRKLFF.

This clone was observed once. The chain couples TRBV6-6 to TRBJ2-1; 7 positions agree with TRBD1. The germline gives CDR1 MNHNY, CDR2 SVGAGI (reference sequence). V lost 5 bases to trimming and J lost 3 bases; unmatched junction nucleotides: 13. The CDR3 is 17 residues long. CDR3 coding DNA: TGTGCCAGCAGTCAAAGGTTATGGGACAGTAGCTACAATGAGCAGTTCTTC. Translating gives CASSQRLWDSSYNEQFF.